These 27 T cell receptor beta chains came from one sample sequenced in a study of radiotherapy plus CTLA-4 blockade in lung cancer. Sequencing was performed with immunoSEQ multiplex PCR; in TCRdb, only in-frame clones are kept and a portion is missing. The sample has more than 100,000 clones; over 80% are singletons. The sample in question was peripheral blood, obtained from a patient treated with radiotherapy plus ipilimumab. The receptor source for this set is a human donor with non-small cell lung cancer that progressed on radiotherapy plus ipilimumab.

The chain employs TRBV7-9 and TRBJ2-7; D is possibly TRBD2 (8 bases). V was shortened by 6 bases and J by 5 bases, with 17 bases between the two germline ends. The CDR3 consists of 14 residues. Germline-derived CDR1 and CDR2 are SEHNR and FQNEAQ (reference sequence). The CDR3 DNA follows: TGTGCCAGCAGGAGCGGGAGAGGGGGCAACGAGCAGTACTTC. This gives the protein CASRSGRGGNEQYF.

This sequence joins TRBV10-1 and TRBJ2-2; D ambiguous. There are 12 residues in the CDR3. V dropped 5 bases and J dropped 4 bases, with 5 bases sitting between them. The germline V gene has CDR1 WNHNN and CDR2 SYGVQD (reference sequence). CDR3 sequence: CASSFSTGELFF. CDR3 nucleotide sequence: TGCGCCAGCAGTTTCTCCACCGGGGAGCTGTTTTTT.

This chain links TRBV5-6 with TRBJ2-7, with D perhaps matching TRBD1 (6 bases). CDR1 is SGHDT and CDR2 is YYEEEE in the germline V gene. Trimming cost V 4 bases and J 0 bases, with 17 bases left between them. The CDR3 totals 16 residues. CDR3 sequence reads: CASSPGRGDSSYEQYF. The CDR3 DNA reads TGTGCCAGCAGCCCTGGCAGGGGCGATAGCTCCTACGAGCAGTACTTC.

The chain combines TRBV5-6 with TRBJ2-4; maybe TRBD2 (6 bases). Trimming took 2 bases from V and 2 from J, leaving 11 bases between them. The CDR3 runs to 15 residues. The V gene's germline CDR1 is SGHDT and CDR2 YYEEEE. This CDR3 is CASSFRLGPKNIQYF. The CDR3 DNA is TGTGCCAGCAGCTTCCGACTAGGGCCCAAAAACATTCAGTACTTC.

The V gene is TRBV5-4, the J gene TRBJ2-5; 10 nucleotides agree with TRBD2. V shed 4 bases, J shed 5 bases, and the junction held 11 bases outside the gene matches. The length of the CDR3 is 16 residues. The germline V gene encodes CDR1 SGHNT and CDR2 YYREEE (reference sequence). CDR3 nucleotide sequence: TGTGCCAGCAGCCGAACGAGCGGGAGGGGAAGCGAGACCCAGTACTTC. It yields the protein CASSRTSGRGSETQYF.

The genes are TRBV7-6 and TRBJ2-2; 10 bases map to TRBD1. Germline CDR1 SGHVS, CDR2 FNYEAQ. The trim removed 3 bases at V and 6 bases at J, leaving 10 bases unmatched. The CDR3 has 17 residues. The CDR3 protein is CASSFHDRGPIAGELFF. The CDR3 DNA reads as TGTGCCAGCAGCTTTCACGACAGGGGGCCTATTGCCGGGGAGCTGTTTTTT.

The chain joins TRBV5-1 to TRBJ2-3; D is unclear. Trimming took 0 bases from V and 6 from J, leaving 11 bases between them. Germline CDR1 is SGHRS and CDR2 is YFSETQ. The CDR3 is 14 amino acids. CDR3 in amino acids: CASSLGALIDTQYF. The CDR3, as DNA: TGCGCCAGCAGCTTGGGGGCCCTGATCGATACGCAGTATTTT.

The sample holds one count of this clone. The chain combines TRBV27 with TRBJ2-1; 8 bases fit TRBD2. Germline V gives CDR1 MNHEY, CDR2 SMNVEV (reference sequence). Trimming at V came to 0 bases and at J to 0 bases, leaving 1 base not matched to a gene. The CDR3 contains 16 residues. The CDR3 DNA reads TGTGCCAGCAGTTTATCCGGGACTAGCTCCTACAATGAGCAGTTCTTC. This codes for CASSLSGTSSYNEQFF.

The rearrangement uses TRBV2 and TRBJ2-7; 9 bases are a match to TRBD1. Germline-derived CDR1 and CDR2 are SNHLY and FYNNEI. This CDR3 is 15 amino acids long. V shed 6 bases and J 2 bases; nucleotides not matched to a gene: 8. The CDR3 coding sequence is TGTGCCAGCAGGGGGAACAGGGGGCCAACCTACGAGCAGTACTTC. Amino acid sequence: CASRGNRGPTYEQYF.

The rearrangement links TRBV7-9 to TRBJ1-3; D ambiguous. V lost 5 bases and J 0 bases, leaving 14 bases between the germline ends. Germline values: CDR1 SEHNR, CDR2 FQNEAQ (reference sequence). The CDR3 spans 16 residues. The CDR3 nucleotides read TGTGCCAGCAGCCCATTGTGGGGAAACTCTGGAAACACCATATATTTT. This translates into CASSPLWGNSGNTIYF.

This clone was observed a single time. The V and J genes are TRBV6-5 and TRBJ2-4; 7 nucleotides line up with TRBD1. This CDR3 is 13 amino acids long. Per the germline V gene, CDR1 is MNHEY and CDR2 is SVGAGI. V lost 3 bases to trimming and J lost 8 bases; unmatched junction nucleotides: 4. Here the CDR3 reads CASSYAGGYIQYF. The DNA of the CDR3 is TGTGCCAGCAGTTATGCAGGGGGATACATTCAGTACTTC.

V gene TRBV29-1 combines with J gene TRBJ2-7; the match to TRBD2 covers 9 bases. The CDR3 runs to 14 residues. Germline V gives CDR1 SQVTM, CDR2 ANQGSEA. V gave up 7 bases and J gave up 0 bases; unmatched junction bases: 7. In nucleotides, the CDR3 is TGCAGCGCCCGACTAGCGGTAGACTCCTACGAGCAGTACTTC. It yields the protein CSARLAVDSYEQYF.

The count of this clone is one. The V gene is TRBV7-8, the J gene TRBJ2-7, with a tentative D call TRBD2 (6 bases). The CDR3 spans 15 residues. Trimming pared 1 base from V and 3 bases from J, leaving 13 bases between. Germline values: CDR1 SGHVS, CDR2 FQNEAQ. The CDR3 sequence: CASSLEGAGGYEQYF. The CDR3 DNA reads TGTGCCAGCAGCTTAGAGGGTGCCGGGGGCTACGAGCAGTACTTC.

This rearrangement joins TRBV4-1 to TRBJ1-2, with 7 positions matching TRBD1. With V trimmed by 4 bases and J by 4 bases, 9 bases remained unmatched. Germline CDR1 reads MGHRA; CDR2 reads YSYEKL. The CDR3 loop spans 15 amino acids. This chain's CDR3 is CASSRGEGQSYGYTF. The DNA for the CDR3 is TGCGCCAGCAGCCGGGGTGAGGGACAGAGCTATGGCTACACCTTC.

The chain has TRBV7-6 and TRBJ2-1, with 7 bases fitting TRBD2. V was pared by 5 bases and J by 5 bases, with 6 bases of the junction left unmatched. Per germline, CDR1 SGHVS and CDR2 FNYEAQ. The CDR3 totals 14 residues. As DNA, the CDR3 is TGTGCCAGCAGCCGACCCGGGACTAACAATGAGCAGTTCTTC. Translated, it gives CASSRPGTNNEQFF.

This rearrangement joins TRBV23-1 to TRBJ2-3; 9 bases match TRBD2. TRBV23-1 is designated an ORF whose function remains uncertain. The CDR3 extends over 16 amino acids. Trimming took 4 bases from V and 5 from J; bases not matched to a gene: 10. For the CDR3, the DNA is TGCGCCAGCAGTCGACTAGGACTAGCGATCGGAGATACGCAGTATTTT. As protein: CASSRLGLAIGDTQYF.

J is TRBJ2-7 and V is TRBV9, with TRBD2 matching 10 bases. The CDR3 runs to 15 residues. CDR1 and CDR2 from the germline V gene are SGDLS and YYNGEE. The ends lost 0 bases at V and 2 bases at J; junction bases unmatched: 2. The CDR3 region is CASSVGLAGAYEQYF. The CDR3 DNA reads TGTGCCAGCAGCGTAGGGCTAGCGGGAGCCTACGAGCAGTACTTC.

This clone was recorded only once. The chain joins TRBV6-5 to TRBJ2-2; unclear D gene. The CDR3 is 15 residues long. V was pared by 5 bases and J by 1 base, with 11 bases between. Germline lookup yields CDR1 MNHEY and CDR2 SVGAGI. CDR3 sequence: CASSPKRLNTGELFF. The CDR3, as DNA: TGTGCCAGCAGTCCTAAAAGACTGAACACCGGGGAGCTGTTTTTT.

Details on this clone: Germline is not matched at one junction end, which may reflect a read error. The rearrangement joins TRBV11-2 to TRBJ2-2; 8 nucleotides agree with TRBD2. From germline, CDR1 is SGHAT and CDR2 FQNNGV. This CDR3 is built from 18 residues. The CDR3 DNA sequence: TGTGCCAGCACCGGCTTAGCGGGAAGAGGTCGTAGGACCGGGGAGCCGTTTTTT. This translates into CASTGLAGRGRRTGEPFF.

The chain carries TRBV6-1 and TRBJ1-1; TRBD1 matches 7 bases. CDR3 length: 15 residues. Germline V gene lookup returns CDR1 MNHNS and CDR2 SASEGT. V lost 5 bases and J lost 0; bases outside the gene matches: 6. The CDR3 here is CASSPGTDMNTEAFF. The CDR3 DNA sequence: TGTGCCAGCAGTCCCGGGACAGATATGAACACTGAAGCTTTCTTT.

The table lists this clone with a few counts. The chain is built from TRBV14 and TRBJ1-3, with a tentative D call TRBD1 (5 bases). The V gene's germline CDR1 is SGHDN and CDR2 FVKESK. Trimming took 4 bases from V and 0 from J, leaving 10 bases between them. This CDR3 region has 15 residues. CDR3 protein: CASSRRESSGNTIYF. CDR3 nucleotides: TGTGCCAGCAGCCGCAGGGAGAGCTCTGGAAACACCATATATTTT.

The chain joins TRBV6-1 to TRBJ2-2; D is unclear. This CDR3 region has 13 residues. The V and J ends lost 9 bases and 0 bases respectively, with 8 bases between them. Germline assignment: CDR1 MNHNS and CDR2 SASEGT. The CDR3, as DNA: TGTGCCAGTTTGGACCCGAACACCGGGGAGCTGTTTTTT. It yields the protein CASLDPNTGELFF.

This clone is a singleton in its sample. The chain recombines TRBV10-3 with TRBJ1-1, with 10 positions matching TRBD1. In germline, CDR1 is ENHRY, CDR2 SYGVKD. The junction had 10 bases not matched to a gene; V was cut back by 5 bases and J by 4 bases. The CDR3 is 16 residues long. The CDR3 here is CAISSLGQGISTEAFF. The CDR3 DNA reads as TGTGCCATCAGTTCCCTGGGACAGGGGATTAGCACTGAAGCTTTCTTT.

The V gene is TRBV19, the J gene TRBJ2-7; no firm D call. Germline V gene data show CDR1 as LNHDA and CDR2 as SQIVND (reference sequence). The CDR3 has 14 amino acids. Trimming removed 1 base at V and 3 bases at J, with 10 bases between. The CDR3 protein is CASSIGSARYEQYF. CDR3 DNA: TGTGCCAGTAGTATAGGGTCAGCACGCTACGAGCAGTACTTC.

The CDR3 DNA reads TGTGCCAGCAGCTGGGACGCGGGGAGCTCCTACAATGAGCAGTTCTTC. Translation: CASSWDAGSSYNEQFF. The chain has TRBV5-4 and TRBJ2-1, with D possibly being TRBD2 (6 bases). Germline CDR1 and CDR2: SGHNT and YYREEE (reference sequence). Between the trimmed V and J ends, which lost 3 bases and 0 bases, there was a span of 13 bases. The CDR3 length is 16 residues.

V is TRBV6-1 and J is TRBJ2-1; 7 bases map to TRBD1. CDR1 and CDR2 from the germline V gene are MNHNS and SASEGT. V lost 8 bases and J lost 5; bases outside the gene matches: 3. CDR3 size: 12 residues. CDR3 sequence: CASLQGHNEQFF. The CDR3 DNA sequence: TGTGCCAGCCTACAGGGGCACAATGAGCAGTTCTTC.

The chain has TRBV7-6 and TRBJ1-1; no clear D gene. Deletions cut 0 bases from V and 4 bases from J, with 9 bases between. Germline CDR1 reads SGHVS; CDR2 reads FNYEAQ. The length of the CDR3 is 14 residues. In DNA form, the CDR3 reads TGTGCCAGCAGCTTAGCTCACAGCGGCACTGAAGCTTTCTTT. Translation gives CASSLAHSGTEAFF. Filled out from reference TRBV7-6 and TRBJ1-1, the complete variable domain reads GAGVSQSPRYKVTKRGQDVALRCDPISGHVSLYWYRQALGQGPEFLTYFNYEAQQDKSGLPNDRFSAERPEGSISTLTIQRTEQRDSAMYRCASSLAHSGTEAFFGQGTRLTVV.